These 5 T cell receptor beta chains originate from one sample sequenced in a study of human T cells and chemical hapten exposure listed by TCRdb under 2021. Library generation was performed with RACE. The run used a NextSeq 500. TCRdb reanalyzed the raw reads on its own, using fastp at Q25 for trimming and MiXCR for clone calling, and kept in-frame beta chains. Identical CDR3 protein sequences are pooled into one entry, listed with their most common genes and DNA. The sample table holds 350,000 to 450,000 distinct CDR3 sequences, of which more than 4.5% were seen once. 2.5% to 3% of the sample lies in the top ten. The time point label of this sample denotes: pre-sensitization, week 0. In light of the paper, this sample's treatment or condition label describes: therapeutic diphenylcyclopropenone sensitization with weekly scalp DPC. Material: whole blood, obtained in connection with sensitization to the hapten diphenylcyclopropenone (DPC). Source of these receptors: a woman in her forties or fifties with alopecia areata. Some clones in this sample may be carry-over from other donors' samples.

This clonotype was seen a handful of times. The rearrangement uses TRBV4-1 and TRBJ1-2; D is undetermined. The CDR3 is 11 amino acids. V was shortened by 0 bases and J by 8 bases, with 4 bases between the two germline ends. CDR1 MGHRA and CDR2 YSYEKL come from the germline V gene. The CDR3 here is CASSQDQGYTF. CDR3 DNA: TGCGCCAGCAGCCAAGATCAGGGCTACACCTTC.

The J gene is TRBJ2-7, the V gene TRBV6-2 or TRBV6-3; maybe TRBD2 (5 bases). The CDR3 contains 14 residues. V was shortened by 3 bases and J by 4 bases, with 13 bases between the two germline ends. The germline V gene has CDR1 MNHEY and CDR2 SVGEGT. CDR3 residues: CASSYSVALYEQYF. CDR3 nucleotide sequence: TGTGCCAGCAGTTATAGCGTCGCCCTTTACGAGCAGTACTTC.

CDR3 region: CATSGTGYGYTF. The CDR3 bases are TGTGCCACGTCCGGGACGGGTTATGGCTACACCTTC. This chain joins TRBV2 and TRBJ1-2; D is possibly TRBD1 (5 bases). Germline lookup yields CDR1 SNHLY and CDR2 FYNNEI. With 10 bases removed from V and 5 bases from J, the gap between germline ends came to 14 bases. The CDR3 consists of 12 residues. Full variable domain (missing parts from reference TRBV2 and TRBJ1-2): EPEVTQTPSHQVTQMGQEVILRCVPISNHLYFYWYRQILGQKVEFLVSFYNNEISEKSEIFDDQFSVERPDGSNFTLKIRSTKLEDSAMYFCATSGTGYGYTFGSGTRLTVV.

The rearrangement uses TRBV27 and TRBJ2-1; D uncertain. Trimming cost V 6 bases and J 2 bases, with 8 bases left between them. This CDR3 is built from 13 residues. Per germline, CDR1 MNHEY and CDR2 SMNVEV (reference sequence). Written as DNA, the CDR3 is TGTGCCAGCAGAGTCGGTACCTACAATGAGCAGTTCTTC. Its translation is CASRVGTYNEQFF.

The chain combines TRBV20-1 with TRBJ2-2; D is unresolved. V lost 3 bases and J lost 2, with 4 bases in between. This CDR3 is 12 amino acids long. CDR1 and CDR2 (germline): DFQATT, SNEGSKA (reference sequence). The CDR3 coding sequence is TGCAGTGCTAGCGACAACACCGGGGAGCTGTTTTTT. Amino acid sequence: CSASDNTGELFF.